Following are 3 T cell receptor beta chains from one sample sequenced in a study of CD8 T cells in ankylosing spondylitis. TCRdb re-called the 5' RACE reads with MiXCR, one entry per CDR3 protein. Of approximately 200,000 distinct CDR3 sequences listed, more than 10% are singletons. Sequenced: blood, either unsorted or a sorted T cell fraction (not recorded which). These receptors all stem from a male donor with ankylosing spondylitis or in good health (not recorded which).

This clonotype was counted between two and nine times. This chain joins TRBV20-1 and TRBJ2-1; D call uncertain. V dropped 6 bases and J dropped 6 bases, with 9 bases sitting between them. The CDR3 covers 11 residues. Germline CDR1 is DFQATT and CDR2 is SNEGSKA (reference sequence). The DNA for the CDR3 is TGCAGTGCGCCCATCGGCAATGAGCAGTTCTTC. It encodes CSAPIGNEQFF.

V gene TRBV25-1 combines with J gene TRBJ2-1; D ambiguous. Per germline, CDR1 MGHDK and CDR2 SYGVNS. V lost 8 bases and J 0 bases, leaving 17 bases between the germline ends. CDR3 length: 16 residues. The CDR3 protein is CASGSMAESSYNEQFF. The CDR3 DNA reads TGTGCCAGCGGCTCTATGGCGGAGAGCTCCTACAATGAGCAGTTCTTC.

This clonotype was seen many times. This sequence joins TRBV7-8 and TRBJ2-2; TRBD2 is a possible D gene (7 bases). The CDR3 covers 17 residues. The germline V gene encodes CDR1 SGHVS and CDR2 FQNEAQ. The V gene lost 1 base and the J gene lost 8 bases, with 20 bases spanning the gap. The CDR3 bases are TGTGCCAGCAGCTTAGAGGGAACGGGGGGCCCCCCAGGGGAGCTGTTTTTT. It codes for CASSLEGTGGPPGELFF.